A single sample gave rise to the 19 T cell receptor beta chains below, sequenced in a study of blood T cell repertoires in COVID-19 (dated by TCRdb to about 2020). Libraries were constructed by the immunoSEQ multiplex PCR assay. TCRdb took over this immuneACCESS table, retaining in-frame rearrangements with V and J assigned. Such tables are incomplete; in checked studies, under half of the missing clones stem from an unresolved V gene, and the remainder is unexplained. Here the sample has 150,000 to 200,000 clones; just under 85% occur a single time. The top ten constitute 6.5% to 9% of the sample. The sample comprised peripheral blood. Receptors originate from a woman of 80 years or more with COVID-19, enrolled during active disease.

This chain connects TRBV10-3 to TRBJ1-4; TRBD1 might be the D (6 bases). The V gene's germline CDR1 is ENHRY and CDR2 SYGVKD. The V and J ends lost 3 bases and 5 bases respectively, with 13 bases between them. CDR3 length: 15 residues. In nucleotides, the CDR3 is TGTGCCATCAGTGAAGCGGGGGGCCGGAATGAAAAACTGTTTTTT. It translates to CAISEAGGRNEKLFF.

This chain connects TRBV28 to TRBJ1-1; 9 positions match TRBD1. This CDR3 has 16 amino acids. V shed 6 bases, J shed 1 base, and the junction held 9 bases outside the gene matches. CDR1 and CDR2 (germline): MDHEN, SYDVKM. The CDR3 loop is CASRNSGTGPNTEAFF. Here the CDR3 DNA reads TGTGCCAGCAGAAACTCCGGGACAGGGCCGAACACTGAAGCTTTCTTT.

CDR3: CASSPGTAANYGYTF. In DNA form, the CDR3 reads TGTGCCAGCTCACCTGGGACTGCAGCTAACTATGGCTACACCTTC. J is TRBJ1-2 and V is TRBV18, with TRBD1 as a possible D gene (5 bases). The CDR3 has 15 residues. Germline V gives CDR1 KGHSH, CDR2 LQKENI. The V end was cut by 3 bases, the J end by 0 bases, with 11 bases between.

The chain recombines TRBV20-1 with TRBJ1-5; TRBD1 is a possible D gene (6 bases). The CDR3 consists of 15 residues. Germline V lookup: CDR1 DFQATT, CDR2 SNEGSKA (reference sequence). V was trimmed by 3 bases and J by 4 bases, leaving 16 bases between them. The CDR3 sequence is CSASVSTGRNQPQHF. The CDR3 nucleotides are TGCAGTGCTAGTGTCTCGACAGGCCGAAATCAGCCCCAGCATTTT.

This clone was counted between two and nine times. The chain uses TRBV7-2 and TRBJ2-5, with TRBD2 matching over 8 bases. The germline V gene encodes CDR1 SGHTA and CDR2 FQGNSA. This CDR3 region has 15 residues. V was pared by 5 bases and J by 3 bases, with 8 bases of the junction left unmatched. In nucleotides, the CDR3 is TGTGCCAGCAGCCCCGGGACTAGGGGGGAAGAGACCCAGTACTTC. Its translation: CASSPGTRGEETQYF.

The J gene is TRBJ1-2, the V gene TRBV5-1, with D uncertain. V was clipped by 0 bases and J by 0 bases, with 12 bases between them. CDR1 and CDR2 (germline): SGHRS, YFSETQ. This CDR3 spans 16 amino acids. The CDR3 region has the DNA TGCGCCAGCAGCTTGGGCAGGTCCCCTACTAACTATGGCTACACCTTC. Encoded protein: CASSLGRSPTNYGYTF.

This clone was found a few times. The V call is TRBV11-2, the J call TRBJ2-4, with D possibly being TRBD1 (6 bases). Germline values: CDR1 SGHAT, CDR2 FQNNGV. The CDR3 is made up of 19 amino acids. Trimming removed 5 bases from V and 4 bases from J, with 27 bases in between. CDR3 protein: CASSQGQGRPGAVKNIQYF. CDR3 DNA: TGTGCCAGCAGCCAGGGCCAGGGGAGACCAGGGGCCGTAAAAAACATTCAGTACTTC.

The chain employs TRBV10-3 and TRBJ2-7; D is possibly TRBD1 (5 bases). The CDR3 is 15 residues long. Germline V CDR1 and CDR2: ENHRY, SYGVKD. The ends were cut back, 3 bases at V and 2 bases at J, with 14 bases in the middle. The CDR3 protein is CAISDRQGRTYEQYF. The CDR3, as DNA: TGTGCCATCAGTGACCGGCAGGGAAGAACCTACGAGCAGTACTTC.

The chain recombines TRBV19 with TRBJ1-5; possibly TRBD1 for D (5 bases). Germline assignment: CDR1 LNHDA and CDR2 SQIVND (reference sequence). The V end lost 8 bases, the J end lost 6 bases, and 17 bases lay between the germline ends. The CDR3 has 14 residues. CDR3 amino acids: CASCLPGGGQPQHF. The DNA for the CDR3 is TGTGCCAGTTGTCTCCCCGGGGGAGGTCAGCCCCAGCATTTT.

V usage is TRBV7-2 and J usage is TRBJ1-2, with 8 nucleotides matching TRBD1. This CDR3 comprises 16 residues. The ends lost 5 bases at V and 5 bases at J; junction bases unmatched: 13. Germline V CDR1 and CDR2: SGHTA, FQGNSA. The CDR3 nucleotides are TGTGCCAGCAGCCCCAGAGGGGGGACAGGCATATATGGCTACACCTTC. Translation: CASSPRGGTGIYGYTF.

This chain joins TRBV11-2 and TRBJ2-1; weak D call: TRBD2 (6 bases). From germline, CDR1 is SGHAT and CDR2 FQNNGV. The germline V and J ends were trimmed by 7 bases and 2 bases, with 12 bases remaining between them. This CDR3 region has 14 residues. The CDR3 protein is CASTGTATYNEQFF. The DNA for the CDR3 is TGTGCCAGCACCGGGACTGCCACCTACAATGAGCAGTTCTTC.

The rearrangement links TRBV5-1 to TRBJ2-7; D ambiguous. The CDR3 sequence is 13 residues long. Germline V gene lookup returns CDR1 SGHRS and CDR2 YFSETQ. Between the trimmed V and J ends, which lost 0 bases and 9 bases, there was a span of 13 bases. As DNA, the CDR3 is TGCGCCAGCAGCTTGGACGCGGCTGAGAGGCAGTACTTC. Translated: CASSLDAAERQYF.

The chain recombines TRBV7-3 with TRBJ2-2; perhaps TRBD2 as D (5 bases). The V gene's germline CDR1 is SGHTA and CDR2 FQGTGA. This CDR3 has 15 residues. The germline V and J ends were trimmed by 5 bases and 7 bases, with 17 bases remaining between them. In nucleotides, the CDR3 is TGTGCCAGCAGCCCTACCGCCCGGGGTGTCGGGGAGCTGTTTTTT. Its translation: CASSPTARGVGELFF.

The chain carries TRBV5-1 and TRBJ2-3, with a tentative D call TRBD1 (5 bases). Germline V gene sequence: CDR1 SGHRS, CDR2 YFSETQ. V was cut by 4 bases and J by 2 bases, with 11 bases left in between. This CDR3 is 14 amino acids long. CDR3 sequence (DNA): TGCGCCAGCAGCCCTTCGGACAACACAGATACGCAGTATTTT. Amino acid sequence: CASSPSDNTDTQYF.

This clone came up once. The gene calls are TRBV24-1 and TRBJ2-1; 11 positions match TRBD2. The J segment lost 8 bases and the V segment lost 7 bases, leaving 3 bases of the junction unmatched. Germline V gives CDR1 KGHDR, CDR2 SFDVKD. The length of the CDR3 is 13 residues. The DNA for the CDR3 is TGTGCCACCAGGGGTAGCGGGGGGGATGAGCAGTTCTTC. It translates to CATRGSGGDEQFF.

Regarding this clone: This CDR3 is also generated by other DNA sequences in the sample. The chain recombines TRBV2 with TRBJ1-4, with 11 bases that match TRBD1. Germline CDR1 reads SNHLY; CDR2 reads FYNNEI. V lost 8 bases to trimming and J lost 8 bases; unmatched junction nucleotides: 4. The CDR3 has 13 amino acids. CDR3: CASRDRGLEKLFF. CDR3 in DNA: TGTGCCAGCCGGGACAGGGGGTTGGAAAAACTGTTTTTT.

This clone has more than one count but fewer than ten. The CDR3 region is CASSGQPNYGYTF. The DNA of the CDR3 is TGTGCCAGCAGTGGACAGCCTAACTATGGCTACACCTTC. V is TRBV25-1 and J is TRBJ1-2; weak D call: TRBD1 (5 bases). The CDR3 contains 13 residues. Trimming took off 4 bases at V and 0 bases at J, with 6 bases between the two ends. Germline lookup yields CDR1 MGHDK and CDR2 SYGVNS.

The chain recombines TRBV5-1 with TRBJ2-1; 7 positions agree with TRBD1. Germline CDR1 and CDR2: SGHRS and YFSETQ. V trimming: 4 bases; J trimming: 0 bases; junction bases outside the gene matches: 4. The CDR3 is 15 residues long. This CDR3 reads CASSVAGGSYNEQFF. For the CDR3, the DNA is TGCGCCAGCAGCGTAGCAGGGGGCTCCTACAATGAGCAGTTCTTC.

DNA of the CDR3: TGCGCCAGCAGACTAGCGGGGGCCACAGGAGATACGCAGTATTTT. Its translation is CASRLAGATGDTQYF. The chain couples TRBV5-1 to TRBJ2-3, with 11 bases fitting TRBD2. Trimming took 5 bases from V and 5 from J; bases not matched to a gene: 7. The germline gives CDR1 SGHRS, CDR2 YFSETQ. This CDR3 is built from 15 residues.